This TCR beta chain was captured by sequencing in a study of control samples from healthy donors and cancer patients. Germline lookup yields CDR1 KGHSH and CDR2 LQKENI. The V gene lost 5 bases and the J gene lost 6 bases, with 8 bases spanning the gap. The CDR3 spans 11 residues. Profiling relied on immunoSEQ multiplex PCR, and the TCRdb table lists in-frame clones only, not all of them. The sample records roughly 120,000 clones, roughly 91% being singletons. The material sequenced was PBMCs. This sequence joins TRBV18 and TRBJ2-7, with D perhaps TRBD1 or TRBD2 (5 bases each). This clonotype originated in a man in his fifties or sixties with head and neck cancer. CDR3 protein: CASSERGEQYF. CDR3 bases: TGTGCCAGCTCAGAGAGGGGCGAGCAGTACTTC.